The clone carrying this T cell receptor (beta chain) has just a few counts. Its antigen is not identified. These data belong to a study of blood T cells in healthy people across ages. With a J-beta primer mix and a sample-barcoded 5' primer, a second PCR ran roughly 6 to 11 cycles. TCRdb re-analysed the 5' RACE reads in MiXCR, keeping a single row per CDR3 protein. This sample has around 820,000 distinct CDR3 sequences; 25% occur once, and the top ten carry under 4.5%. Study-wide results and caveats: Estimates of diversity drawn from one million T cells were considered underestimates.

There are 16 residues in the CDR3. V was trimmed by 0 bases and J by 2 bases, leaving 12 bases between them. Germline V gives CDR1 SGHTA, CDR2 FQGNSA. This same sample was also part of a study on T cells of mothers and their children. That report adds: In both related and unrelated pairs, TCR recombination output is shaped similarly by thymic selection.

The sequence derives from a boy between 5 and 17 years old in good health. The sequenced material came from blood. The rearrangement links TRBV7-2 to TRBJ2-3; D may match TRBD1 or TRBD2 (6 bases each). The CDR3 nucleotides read TGTGCCAGCAGCTTAGCGGGGGCGGGAAACACAGATACGCAGTATTTT. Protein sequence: CASSLAGAGNTDTQYF.